A selection of T cell receptor beta chains follows, all from one sample in a study of T cells in Graves' hyperthyroidism and ophthalmopathy. Each CDR3 protein gets one entry after TCRdb re-called the multiplex PCR reads with MiXCR. The table shows about 720,000 distinct CDR3 sequences, with about a sixth occurring only once. Sequencing was carried out using blood. The receptors here all came from a man aged 18 to 30 with Graves' hyperthyroidism. Each CDR3 is given with its conserved first and last residue. A clone size is listed for some rows: how often the clone was seen (once, few, many), or a class if it is expanded.

V	J	size	CDR3
TRBV12-3/TRBV12-4	TRBJ2-5	few	CASSPRGEAQYF
TRBV5-5	TRBJ2-3	.	CASSSGDRTYTDTQYF
TRBV20-1	TRBJ2-7	few	CSASPGGKDEQYF
TRBV11-3	TRBJ2-1	many	CASSLVGGGSFPYNEQFF
TRBV20-1	TRBJ2-3	many	CSASGRGSHTQYF
TRBV7-3	TRBJ2-1	.	CASSLTGGRGPYNEQFF
TRBV11-3	TRBJ1-1	many	CASSLRGQEAFF
TRBV29-1	TRBJ1-1	many	CSVGLNTEAFF
TRBV7-2	TRBJ2-5	many	CASSLGLAGGRETQYF
TRBV7-9	TRBJ2-1	.	CASSPRWTGTSGSANEQFF
TRBV20-1	TRBJ2-1	few	CSAGRGGRAENEQFF
TRBV28	TRBJ2-4	many	CASREQGNIQYF
TRBV7-9	TRBJ1-1	many	CASSLASVSWGTEAFF